Listed here is a single T cell receptor (beta chain). The data derive from a study of blood T cell repertoires in COVID-19. The assay was immunoSEQ multiplex PCR, and TCRdb's table has in-frame clones only and misses some. The top ten clones hold about 2.7% of a sample with about 270,000 clones, around nine tenths of them seen once. CDR1 is SGHDT and CDR2 is YYEEEE in the germline V gene. The CDR3 extends over 16 amino acids. The ends lost 2 bases at V and 3 bases at J; junction bases unmatched: 6. This sequence joins TRBV5-6 and TRBJ2-5, with 11 bases aligning to TRBD1. The TCR sequence derives from a young woman who had recovered from COVID-19. The sample was PBMCs or T cells enriched from blood (not recorded which). The CDR3 loop is CASSFGTGGREETQYF. In DNA, the CDR3 is TGTGCCAGCAGCTTTGGGACAGGGGGACGAGAAGAGACCCAGTACTTC.